Shown below are 16 T cell receptor beta chains from a single sample sequenced in a study of T cell responses to AZD1222 COVID-19 vaccine. TCRdb keeps only in-frame clones here, not all; method: immunoSEQ multiplex PCR. Counted here are roughly 170,000 clones, 70% to 90% occurring once; the ten biggest clones make up approximately 0.49%. The sample was peripheral blood, taken on day 0 of AZD1222 vaccination. These receptors were obtained from an adult in good health.

This chain joins TRBV18 and TRBJ1-2; 7 nucleotides line up with TRBD1. V lost 3 bases, J lost 14 bases, and 12 bases stayed unmatched. Germline CDR1 reads KGHSH; CDR2 reads LQKENI. This CDR3 contains 13 residues. The CDR3 loop is CASSPYKESRGTF. Written as DNA, the CDR3 is TGTGCCAGCTCACCCTATAAAGAAAGCAGGGGGACCTTC.

This sequence joins TRBV15 and TRBJ1-2; D is undetermined. The CDR3 length is 15 residues. Trimming cost V 1 base and J 2 bases, with 11 bases left between them. Germline CDR1 LNHNV, CDR2 YYDKDF (reference sequence). CDR3 nucleotides: TGTGCCACCAGCAGAGTGTTAGAGGGAAACTATGGCTACACCTTC. Its protein product is CATSRVLEGNYGYTF.

The V gene is TRBV19, the J gene TRBJ1-5; the D is unclear. With 5 bases removed from V and 5 bases from J, the gap between germline ends came to 16 bases. The V gene's germline CDR1 is LNHDA and CDR2 SQIVND (reference sequence). This CDR3 comprises 15 residues. The CDR3 DNA sequence: TGTGCCAGTAGTCCCCTCCCGGCAGTTTATCAGCCCCAGCATTTT. Translated, it gives CASSPLPAVYQPQHF.

This clone was counted once. The gene calls are TRBV2 and TRBJ2-2; maybe TRBD2 (6 bases). CDR3 length: 17 residues. CDR1 SNHLY and CDR2 FYNNEI come from the germline V gene. Deletions cut 5 bases from V and 5 bases from J, with 21 bases between. The CDR3 DNA reads TGTGCCAGCAGTATCGGGACTCCGGCGGGTCTGACCGGGGAGCTGTTTTTT. Its protein product is CASSIGTPAGLTGELFF.

This clone came up a few times. This rearrangement joins TRBV9 to TRBJ2-1, with D maybe TRBD1 (5 bases). The V end was cut by 4 bases, the J end by 5 bases, with 16 bases between. The CDR3 totals 15 residues. Germline CDR1 reads SGDLS; CDR2 reads YYNGEE. The chain's CDR3 is CASSQRQGINNEQFF. The CDR3 DNA reads as TGTGCCAGCAGCCAACGGCAGGGAATCAACAATGAGCAGTTCTTC.

The chain recombines TRBV9 with TRBJ2-2; D is perhaps TRBD2 (5 bases). The CDR3 runs 14 residues. Trimming stripped 2 bases from V and 3 bases from J, with 8 bases between. Germline CDR1 and CDR2: SGDLS and YYNGEE. CDR3 nucleotide sequence: TGTGCCAGCAGCGTTTTGGGAGACACCGGGGAGCTGTTTTTT. Its translation is CASSVLGDTGELFF.

This clone was recorded only once. For the CDR3, the DNA is TGTGCCAGCAGCTCGGGACTAGCGGGAGGGAATGAGCAGTTCTTC. Translation gives CASSSGLAGGNEQFF. The chain uses TRBV7-8 and TRBJ2-1; TRBD2 matches at 16 bases. V shed 4 bases and J 7 bases; nucleotides not matched to a gene: 1. The CDR3 totals 15 residues. Germline V CDR1 and CDR2: SGHVS, FQNEAQ.

The V gene is TRBV28, the J gene TRBJ2-7; D may be TRBD1 or TRBD2 (6 bases each). CDR3 length: 18 amino acids. Trimming shortened V by 4 bases and J by 6 bases, and 28 bases separated the two germline ends. Germline V gives CDR1 MDHEN, CDR2 SYDVKM. The CDR3 DNA follows: TGTGCCAGCAGTTCATCTGGGGCGGGGACAAGTCCTAGTTTCGAGCAGTACTTC. Its protein is CASSSSGAGTSPSFEQYF.

The chain is built from TRBV5-8 and TRBJ2-7, with TRBD1 matching over 10 bases. There are 15 residues in the CDR3. Trimming took 1 base from V and 4 from J; bases not matched to a gene: 5. Germline CDR1 reads SGHTS; CDR2 reads YDEGEE. The CDR3 here is CASSLPGQGKYEQYF. DNA for the CDR3: TGTGCCAGCAGCTTGCCGGGACAGGGGAAATACGAGCAGTACTTC.

Regarding this clone: At the DNA level, this CDR3 is encoded by other sequences in the same sample as well. The chain couples TRBV5-1 to TRBJ1-2; D remains ambiguous. V gave up 0 bases and J gave up 3 bases, with 12 bases separating them. The length of the CDR3 is 15 residues. The germline V gene has CDR1 SGHRS and CDR2 YFSETQ. The CDR3 reads CASSLGQARDYGYTF. The CDR3 DNA follows: TGCGCCAGCAGCTTGGGGCAGGCTCGGGACTATGGCTACACCTTC.

The table lists this clone with a count of one. This chain joins TRBV18 and TRBJ2-7, with 11 bases aligning to TRBD2. The CDR3 length is 18 residues. Germline loops: CDR1 KGHSH, CDR2 LQKENI. Unmatched junction bases numbered 13, after V lost 6 bases and J lost 0 bases. CDR3 loop: CASSYLPSGGPSSYEQYF. DNA for the CDR3: TGTGCCAGCTCGTACCTACCTAGCGGGGGGCCCTCCTCCTACGAGCAGTACTTC.

Comments on this clone: One end of the junction does not line up with germline, which may come from a read error. This chain uses TRBV5-1 with TRBJ1-2, with D perhaps matching TRBD1 (5 bases). Germline V lookup: CDR1 SGHRS, CDR2 YFSETQ. The CDR3 spans 11 residues. This CDR3 reads CASGDGPTRGF. The CDR3 region has the DNA TGCGCCTCGGGGGACGGTCCAACTAGGGGTTTC. Using reference TRBV5-1 and TRBJ1-2 for the parts outside the CDR3, the full variable domain is KAGVTQTPRYLIKTRGQQVTLSCSPISGHRSVSWYQQTPGQGLQFLFEYFSETQRNKGNFPGRFSGRQFSNSRSEMNVSTLELGDSALYLCASGDGPTRGFGSGTRLTVV.

The chain couples TRBV19 to TRBJ2-7; D may correspond to TRBD1 or TRBD2 (5 bases each). Trimming removed 6 bases at V and 2 bases at J, with 17 bases between. The CDR3 has 15 amino acids. CDR1 and CDR2 (germline): LNHDA, SQIVND (reference sequence). This chain's CDR3 is CASRRIRDGPYEQYF. The CDR3 bases are TGTGCCAGTAGGAGAATACGGGACGGACCCTACGAGCAGTACTTC.

The V and J genes are TRBV2 and TRBJ1-5; D possibly corresponds to TRBD1 (5 bases). The CDR3 is 15 amino acids. Trimming removed 3 bases at V and 5 bases at J, with 14 bases between. The germline gives CDR1 SNHLY, CDR2 FYNNEI. DNA for the CDR3: TGTGCCAGCAGTGACGACAGCTACTCATATCAGCCCCAGCATTTT. Translated, it gives CASSDDSYSYQPQHF.

V gene TRBV4-2 combines with J gene TRBJ2-3; 7 bases map to TRBD2. V dropped 8 bases and J dropped 2; count of bases not matched to a gene: 13. There are 16 residues in the CDR3. The V gene's germline CDR1 is LGHNA and CDR2 YNFKEQ. The CDR3 DNA follows: TGTGCCAGCGACCTTTTAGCGGGTACGGACACAGATACGCAGTATTTT. Translation gives CASDLLAGTDTDTQYF.

There are a few counts of this clone. The rearrangement links TRBV5-5 to TRBJ1-1, with D uncertain. V lost 0 bases to trimming and J lost 7 bases, with 10 bases between them. Germline V gives CDR1 SGHKS, CDR2 YYEKEE (reference sequence). The CDR3 has 13 amino acids. DNA of the CDR3: TGTGCCAGCAGCTTGGGAGGAGCCAGTGAAGCTTTCTTT. Translated: CASSLGGASEAFF.